This is a list of T cell receptor beta chains from one sample in a study of T cell repertoires in cytomegalovirus infection. Via MiXCR, TCRdb re-called the reads, giving one row per CDR3 protein. The data show 250,000 to 350,000 distinct CDR3 sequences, about 25% seen once. Sequences were obtained from PBMCs. The receptors come from a human donor in good health (CMV status not recorded). Some clones in this sample may be carry-over from other donors' samples. Each CDR3 is given with its conserved first and last residue. The order of the fields is V gene, J gene, clone size, D gene, CDR3 protein, CDR3 DNA. A D gene is named only where the DNA matches it firmly. Clone size is not always given. Where it is, it says once, few, many or a class for expanded clones.

TRBV5-4	TRBJ2-1	many	NA	CASSLGGLSYNEQFF	TGTGCCAGCAGCTTAGGCGGGCTGTCCTACAATGAGCAGTTCTTC
TRBV4-1	TRBJ2-7	NA	NA	CASSRSPGSSSYEQYF	TGCGCCAGCAGCCGCAGTCCAGGGTCAAGCTCCTACGAGCAGTACTTC
TRBV20-1	TRBJ2-2	NA	TRBD2	CSARRTSGSSGELFF	TGCAGTGCTAGAAGGACTAGCGGGAGTTCCGGGGAGCTGTTTTTT
TRBV7-2	TRBJ1-2	many	TRBD1	CASSPGQGAVGYTF	TGTGCCAGCAGCCCAGGACAGGGGGCGGTCGGCTACACCTTC
TRBV28	TRBJ2-2	NA	NA	CATNRGVGTGELFF	TGTGCCACAAATAGGGGCGTGGGCACCGGGGAGCTGTTTTTT
TRBV19	TRBJ1-5	NA	NA	CASSITGGRNQPQHF	TGTGCCAGTAGTATAACGGGGGGCCGGAATCAGCCCCAGCATTTT
TRBV11-3	TRBJ1-1	NA	TRBD1	CASSRDRGIAFF	TGTGCCAGCAGCCGGGACAGGGGGATTGCTTTCTTT
TRBV19	TRBJ2-2	NA	TRBD1	CASTSQGAVSNTGELFF	TGTGCCAGTACGTCACAGGGGGCGGTTTCGAACACCGGGGAGCTGTTTTTT
TRBV18	TRBJ1-4	once	TRBD1	CASSPRGTENEKLFF	TGTGCCAGCTCACCCAGGGGGACAGAAAATGAAAAACTGTTTTTT
TRBV7-2	TRBJ2-2	many	TRBD2	CASRAGLAGNTGELFF	TGTGCCAGCAGGGCGGGACTAGCGGGTAACACCGGGGAGCTGTTTTTT
TRBV7-2	TRBJ2-7	many	TRBD1	CASSLAGQAHEQYF	TGTGCCAGCAGCTTAGCCGGACAGGCCCACGAGCAGTACTTC
TRBV7-2	TRBJ2-7	few	TRBD2	CASSLGLAGAGYEQYF	TGTGCCAGCAGCTTGGGGTTAGCGGGAGCGGGCTACGAGCAGTACTTC
TRBV7-6	TRBJ2-3	many	TRBD2	CASSLGASGSLTDTQYF	TGTGCCAGCAGCTTAGGGGCTAGCGGGAGTCTAACAGATACGCAGTATTTT
TRBV20-1	TRBJ2-1	few	NA	CSAEAGIGWNEQFF	TGCAGTGCCGAGGCAGGGATAGGATGGAATGAGCAGTTCTTC
TRBV29-1	TRBJ2-1	NA	TRBD1	CSVGQGLNNEQFF	TGCAGCGTCGGACAGGGTTTGAACAATGAGCAGTTCTTC
TRBV20-1	TRBJ1-5	NA	TRBD1	CSARGLTGGDGQPQHF	TGCAGTGCTAGGGGGCTGACAGGGGGCGACGGTCAGCCCCAGCATTTT
TRBV18	TRBJ2-5	many	NA	CASSPTSETQYF	TGTGCCAGCTCACCTACCAGCGAGACCCAGTACTTC
TRBV5-4	TRBJ2-3	few	TRBD2	CASSSGGRTTDTQYF	TGTGCCAGCAGCTCGGGCGGGAGAACGACAGATACGCAGTATTTT
TRBV5-1	TRBJ1-4	NA	TRBD1	CASSLTGDRGNEKLFF	TGCGCCAGCAGCTTGACCGGGGACAGGGGCAATGAAAAACTGTTTTTT
TRBV20-1	TRBJ2-3	many	TRBD2	CSARLAGADTQYF	TGCAGTGCAAGACTAGCGGGGGCAGATACGCAGTATTTT
TRBV7-2	TRBJ1-2	many	TRBD1	CASSPPGTGGNYGYTF	TGTGCCAGCAGCCCGCCCGGGACAGGGGGGAACTATGGCTACACCTTC
TRBV4-1	TRBJ2-2	NA	NA	CASEGHGTGELFF	TGCGCCAGCGAGGGGCACGGCACCGGGGAGCTGTTTTTT